Described below is a single T cell receptor beta chain sequence and its context. Which antigen it targets is not known. No base quality values were provided; no much bigger clone lies one nucleotide off. These data belong to a study of cytomegalovirus exposure and HLA in healthy donors (dated by TCRdb to about 2017). Context from the whole study: An earlier analysis of approximately 590 of the donors reported 250 to 350 Gb of sequence data and 117 million unique TCR beta sequences from 150 million to 200 million T cells. Approximately 300 gigabases of sequencing data and 75 million to 85 million unique TCR sequences made up an early release that covered fewer than 650 HLA-typed donors. The genetic ancestry cluster associated with self-reported Caucasian donors included 81% of the 300 to 400 genotyped donors. The study was designed to test whether signatures of past pathogen exposure could be identified by cataloging public T cell receptors. Using immunosequencing, the study profiled T cell repertoires from 640 or so subjects and related those repertoires to cytomegalovirus serostatus. Along with the approximately 700-subject first cohort, a separate validation cohort of some 130 different subjects was used. To predict cytomegalovirus infection status, the study brought together high-throughput TCR immunosequencing, statistical association of individual TCRs with disease status, and machine learning. A later analysis re-examined previously published TCR beta repertoires from 610 or so donors and added high-resolution HLA genotyping to investigate patterns of TCR occurrence. Rather than drawing on any new phenotypic data, the later analysis identified candidate immune exposures from TCR beta sequences and the way those sequences occurred across donors. An earlier analysis of about 620 of the donors applied high-throughput TCR beta sequencing to assess whether each TCR beta V gene segment acted as functional or pseudogenic. Donor age, sex, ethnicity and CMV serostatus were compiled together with the repertoire data. A later genetic analysis took genome-wide SNP genotypes for about 65% of the 666 donors and used that subset as a discovery cohort. Every discovery cohort repertoire had been produced on one sequencing platform. Class I and class II HLA loci were covered by the typing at four-digit resolution. The number of donors typed differed by locus, with roughly 620-630 for A, B, C, DRB1 and DQB1, 522 for DQA1, 600 to 610 for DPA1, and roughly 450 for DPB1. Roughly 5 DR-DQ haplotypes were handled as single units for association and clustering, since linkage in the cohort was strong. On average, approximately 250,000 unique TCR beta nucleotide sequences were sequenced per donor among about 400 genotyped donors of the cohort, with about 17% of those sequences being non-productive. Overall study outcomes, separate from this receptor: A later analysis reported that several top co-occurrence clusters appeared linked to parvovirus B19, influenza, CMV and Epstein-Barr virus. Most TCR sequences were observed very rarely across donors, whereas some public TCRs were present in many individuals. An association between a missense DCLRE1C variant and V-gene and J-gene trimming of TCR beta chains was found in a later genetic analysis and replicated in an independent cohort. Immune exposure information for the cohort was limited to CMV serostatus. In a later analysis, HLA-associated TCR beta chains showed more clonal expansion and lower generation probabilities than non-associated chains that were equally common. In both the original and validation cohorts, the classifier was reported to diagnose cytomegalovirus status with high specificity and sensitivity. A total of fewer than 200 TCR beta chains were listed by the study as associated with cytomegalovirus. The cohort was sequenced for TCR beta chains only, and without alpha or paired-chain data the features that could be detected were limited. When HLA alleles, especially DR and DQ, strongly co-occurred, TCR associations were difficult to assign to individual alleles. In a later analysis, most CMV-associated TCR beta chains were found to appear HLA-restricted, with HLA associations seemingly driven largely by CMV exposure. Broadly in line with IMGT annotations, most TCR beta V segments showed up in productive rearrangements about 87% or about 30% of the time in an earlier analysis of roughly 590 of the donors. A group of highly shared sequence variants was considered likely to be a technical artifact of the sequencing pipeline. In a later analysis, some 17,000 TCR beta sequences were associated with specific HLA alleles at a false discovery rate of 0.05. Because some donors lacked HLA typing at each locus, the association tests relied only on the typed subset. A later analysis found that TCR association rates varied across HLA loci, with DRB1 alleles showing the most associated TCRs and HLA-C alleles the fewest. Sequencing depth was assumed to be roughly uniform across donors in the presence/absence analyses, though that assumption may not hold. It was suggested by the authors that the approach could potentially be generalized to other disease states and immunological phenotypes. Correlated functional status among segregating V segments might reflect linkage disequilibrium, but an unknown experimental factor could not be ruled out. A further reported finding was that TCR beta sequences accurately predicted the HLA-A and HLA-B alleles for most subjects in the first cohort. A later genetic analysis reported fewer N-insertions in productive TCRs among donors in an Asian-associated ancestry cluster than the roughly 700-donor mean. Over 15 rarely observed V segments, including chromosome 9 orphons, were excluded from the earlier analysis of a few hundred of the donors because counts were too low. In vitro tests confirmed that three of the cytomegalovirus-associated TCR beta chains recognize cytomegalovirus antigens. Some IMGT-functional V segments, including TRBV6-2 and TRBV6-3, could not be told apart with the 87-base-pair reads, so those segments were excluded.

The library relied on the immunoSEQ multiplex PCR assay. For the multiplex PCR, a mixture combining 60 forward primers for TCR Vbeta segments and 13 reverse primers for TCR Jbeta segments was used. The CDR3 region of rearranged TCR beta genes was amplified from genomic DNA with a multiplex PCR assay. The Illumina HiSeq System was used to sequence the amplified TCR beta libraries as 87-base-pair reads. In the original analysis: Across the 700 or so repertoires, a later analysis counted 80 million or so unique TCR beta chains, around 10 million of which were shared by at least two donors. To remove PCR and sequencing errors, raw reads were error-corrected and collapsed into unique sequences using a nearest-neighbor algorithm that merged closely related sequences. To assign V, D and J gene segments, CDR3 sequences were aligned to IMGT reference sequences. Each retained sequence needed at least a six-nucleotide match to both a V gene segment and a J gene segment. A rearrangement was called productive if the CDR3 had no stop codons and remained in frame with V and J, and every other rearrangement was called non-productive. Following IMGT convention, CDR3 was defined as the stretch from the second conserved V-encoded cysteine to the conserved J-encoded phenylalanine. In an earlier analysis of more than 550 of the donors, sequences lacking an unambiguous match to a single V gene segment were excluded. An earlier analysis of several hundred of the donors classified V segments as functional when productive rearrangements were above 56.7% and as segregating when the standard deviation between donors was above 5%. To diagnose cytomegalovirus status from the catalog of TCR beta chain sequences, a statistical classification framework was built. In a later analysis, V and J genes were assigned by comparing TCR nucleotide sequences against IMGT/GENE-DB human TR gene sequences. A later analysis assigned CDR3 sequences and most-parsimonious VDJ recombination scenarios with the TCRdist pipeline. A later analysis defined each TCR beta chain by its CDR3 amino acid sequence plus V-gene family, and excluded reads lacking a unique V-gene family. As a way to deal with suspected cross-contamination and a sequencing artifact, a later analysis dropped roughly 600 nucleotide sequences that were highly shared and had low generation probability. In a later analysis, a clonal expansion index was calculated for each public chain from normalized within-repertoire ranks of inferred template counts. In a later analysis, generation probabilities were computed using a VDJ recombination model fitted to out-of-frame rearrangements, and the results were checked against IGoR. Hypergeometric tests were used in a later analysis to score TCR-TCR, TCR-HLA and TCR-CMV co-occurrence, with a repertoire-size bias correction applied to the TCR pairs. To estimate false discovery rates, a later analysis permuted the HLA or CMV assignments 20 times. In a later analysis, co-occurring TCRs were grouped using DBSCAN, and TCRdist sequence similarity was added for clustering within HLA-allele-positive subsets. Repertoires with fewer than 30,000 or more than 120,000 public chains were left out of co-occurrence clustering, as were four to six repertoires with anomalous nucleotide sharing. In its TCRdb copy, this immuneACCESS table keeps in-frame sequences only and misses some clones. Where compared with another copy, unresolved V genes explain less than half of these, and the others have no known cause. The V and J calls and clone size were taken over from that table, and D and trimming were inferred from the DNA. The sample data list approximately 150,000 clones, and 80% of these were observed just once. Around 5% of the sample is taken by the ten largest.

Including the terminal cysteine and phenylalanine, the CDR3 comprises 17 residues. This entry keeps only the CDR3 DNA: 51 bases, framed from base 1. Taken from the germline V gene (reference sequence), the CDR1 and CDR2 loops are SEHNR and FQNEAQ. V is trimmed back by 5 bases and J by 4 bases, and the junction contains 15 bases that no gene match accounts for. The cohort consisted of more than 650 healthy bone marrow donors. All cohort members were sampled while nominally healthy, although unrecorded immune exposures were likely present. The donor was CMV seronegative and was included in the group of several hundred seronegative cohort members. A peripheral blood sample was collected from each donor, and TCR beta sequencing was performed on peripheral blood mononuclear cells. The Qiagen DNeasy Blood Extraction Kit was used to extract genomic DNA from the blood cell samples.

The sequence came from a man under 40 in good health and CMV-seronegative. The sequence joins TRBV7-9 to TRBJ1-2; TRBD1 matches 8 bases in the middle. The sequencing input was PBMCs. CDR3 protein: CASSEDRGGDISYGYTF. The DNA sequence follows: TGTGCCAGCAGCGAAGACAGGGGAGGGGACATCTCCTATGGCTACACCTTC.